This note documents a single T cell receptor (beta chain) sequence. Its recognized antigen is unknown. No much larger clonotype is one base removed from it; base qualities were not supplied. The entry originates in a study of blood T cell repertoires in COVID-19 (dated by TCRdb to between 2020 and 2021). Turning to the overall study: Samples covering the acute and convalescent phases of COVID-19 were provided by collaborators in the United States, Italy and Spain. The repertoires were released in a freely available public database meant as a resource for research on the immune response to SARS-CoV-2. The prospective study material was composed of cDNA or gDNA derived from T cells, B-cell-depleted T cells, or PBMCs. Where available, HLA class I and class II types were taken from metadata supplied by the sample provider and were not determined by assay-based typing. Nearly every sample came with metadata listing a de-identified subject ID, COVID-19 status, age in years and sex. The samples were drawn from two sources: the first 160 participants of the ongoing ImmuneRACE study, and 1,200 or so subjects contributed by 6 global collaborators. The dataset comprised deeply sampled blood TCRbeta repertoires from subjects exposed to, actively infected with, or recovered from COVID-19.

TCRbeta CDR3 regions were amplified from genomic DNA by means of the immunoSEQ Assay, a bias-controlled multiplex PCR. The study's own analysis went as follows. The number of nucleated cells in each sample was estimated by amplification of reference gene primers within the assay. To quantify the absolute abundance of each unique TCRbeta CDR3 rearrangement, sequence reads were collapsed and filtered. For each sample, productive Simpson clonality was calculated as the square root of Simpson's diversity index over productive rearrangements. TCRdb took this table from immuneACCESS and kept in-frame rearrangements with V and J called. Such tables lack part of the clones; where checked against another copy, unresolved V genes explain under half of the gap, and the rest is unexplained. V and J calls and clone size are copied from that table; D and trimming were computed from the DNA. Counted in this sample were 150,000 to 200,000 clones; approximately 82% of them appeared once. The ten largest clones add up to 6.9% of the sample.

Each collaborating institution followed its own protocols to collect whole blood in K2EDTA tubes. For TCRbeta analysis, collaborators shipped samples in one of three forms: frozen whole blood, isolated PBMCs, or DNA extracted from either of those sample types. Trimmed from V: 5 bases; trimmed from J: 2 bases; junction bases lacking a gene match: 4. The CDR3 has 14 amino acids, counting the end cysteine and phenylalanine. Here the CDR3 DNA is all that survives: 42 bases in frame from base 1. Per the germline V gene (reference sequence), SEHNR is the CDR1 and FQNEAQ is the CDR2. What the work shows at the level of the full study, not this receptor alone: How much clinical and demographic metadata was included differed by source and by participant, and the metadata was provided uncurated.

Recombination linked TRBV7-9 to TRBJ1-1; TRBD1 fits 8 bases in the junction. The sample comprised peripheral blood. The receptor was derived from a human donor with acute or convalescent COVID-19. The donor label of this sample is uncertain. The sequence in DNA is TGTGCCAGCAGCGCGGGACAGGCCAACACTGAAGCTTTCTTT. The resulting protein is CASSAGQANTEAFF.